A single sample gave rise to the 18 T cell receptor beta chains below, sequenced in a study of OX40 agonist ivuxolimab in advanced cancers. The repertoire was sequenced with immunoSEQ multiplex PCR; TCRdb's copy has only in-frame clones and lacks some. Of approximately 35,000 clones in the sample, roughly nine tenths are singletons; the top ten hold 36%. Here the sequenced sample was CD4+ or CD8+ T cells sorted from blood, taken in a trial of the OX40 agonist ivuxolimab. These receptors originate from an adult with an advanced solid tumor such as melanoma, head and neck, liver or kidney cancer.

This chain joins TRBV2 and TRBJ2-7; D not resolved. Trimming left V 5 bases short and J 1 base short, with 6 bases between. Germline CDR1 is SNHLY and CDR2 is FYNNEI. This CDR3 is 12 amino acids long. CDR3 region: CASSRDSYEQYF. As DNA, the CDR3 is TGTGCCAGCAGTAGGGATTCCTACGAGCAGTACTTC. The entire variable domain, with the rest obtained from reference TRBV2 and TRBJ2-7, is as follows: EPEVTQTPSHQVTQMGQEVILRCVPISNHLYFYWYRQILGQKVEFLVSFYNNEISEKSEIFDDQFSVERPDGSNFTLKIRSTKLEDSAMYFCASSRDSYEQYFGPGTRLTVT.

V is TRBV7-9 and J is TRBJ2-1, with 9 bases lining up with TRBD2. Per the germline V gene, CDR1 is SEHNR and CDR2 is FQNEAQ (reference sequence). The CDR3 extends over 16 amino acids. Trimming took 5 bases from V and 0 from J; bases not matched to a gene: 5. CDR3 DNA: TGTGCCAGCAGCCCTCAAGCGGGGGGCTCCTACAATGAGCAGTTCTTC. Encoded protein: CASSPQAGGSYNEQFF.

The rearrangement links TRBV29-1 to TRBJ1-4; D uncertain. The CDR3 has 14 residues. V was clipped by 4 bases and J by 3 bases, with 12 bases between them. Per the germline V gene, CDR1 is SQVTM and CDR2 is ANQGSEA. CDR3 sequence reads: CSVGFIGPNEKLFF. Here the CDR3 DNA reads TGCAGCGTTGGGTTCATTGGGCCTAATGAAAAACTGTTTTTT.

The chain is built from TRBV6-5 and TRBJ1-5; possibly TRBD1 for D (6 bases). This CDR3 has 15 amino acids. Germline values: CDR1 MNHEY, CDR2 SVGAGI. V was cut by 7 bases and J by 6 bases, with 19 bases left in between. The CDR3 nucleotides read TGTGCCAGCACAATCACGGACAGCGCTAGTCAGCCCCAGCATTTT. Encoded protein: CASTITDSASQPQHF.

The chain uses TRBV6-5 and TRBJ2-7; D possibly matches TRBD1 or TRBD2 (5 bases each). Trimming removed 0 bases at V and 1 base at J, with 13 bases between. This CDR3 is 16 amino acids long. The germline gives CDR1 MNHEY, CDR2 SVGAGI. The CDR3 nucleotides read TGTGCCAGCAGTTACTCGGGGGACCACGGATCCTACGAGCAGTACTTC. This codes for CASSYSGDHGSYEQYF.

The J gene is TRBJ1-1, the V gene TRBV7-3; no reliable D call. The CDR3 contains 14 residues. Looked up from germline, CDR1 is SGHTA and CDR2 is FQGTGA. Trimming shortened V by 4 bases and J by 1 base, and 10 bases separated the two germline ends. Here the CDR3 reads CASSSGVANTEAFF. As DNA, the CDR3 is TGTGCCAGCAGCTCCGGGGTTGCGAACACTGAAGCTTTCTTT.

The chain uses TRBV19 and TRBJ2-1; 13 nucleotides agree with TRBD2. The CDR3 covers 15 residues. Per the germline V gene, CDR1 is LNHDA and CDR2 is SQIVND (reference sequence). V was clipped by 6 bases and J by 4 bases; unmatched bases: 3. The CDR3 spells CASSVTSGGYNEQFF. CDR3 DNA sequence: TGTGCCAGTAGCGTGACTAGCGGGGGGTACAATGAGCAGTTCTTC. Looking up the rest from reference TRBV19 and TRBJ2-1 gives the full variable domain: DGGITQSPKYLFRKEGQNVTLSCEQNLNHDAMYWYRQDPGQGLRLIYYSQIVNDFQKGDIAEGYSVSREKKESFPLTVTSAQKNPTAFYLCASSVTSGGYNEQFFGPGTRLTVL.

The chain uses TRBV4-1 and TRBJ2-7; 10 nucleotides line up with TRBD1. J was trimmed by 4 bases and V by 8 bases; bases with no gene match: 5. Germline CDR1 MGHRA, CDR2 YSYEKL. The CDR3 sequence is 13 residues long. CDR3 amino acids: CASALDRGYEQYF. CDR3 in DNA: TGCGCCAGCGCCCTGGACAGGGGGTACGAGCAGTACTTC.

The chain is built from TRBV9 and TRBJ2-7; 9 nucleotides line up with TRBD2. This CDR3 is built from 15 residues. Germline lookup yields CDR1 SGDLS and CDR2 YYNGEE. J was trimmed by 1 base and V by 0 bases; bases with no gene match: 2. The chain's CDR3 is CASSVGSGGSYEQYF. The CDR3 DNA is TGTGCCAGCAGCGTAGGTAGCGGGGGATCCTACGAGCAGTACTTC.

This rearrangement joins TRBV6-6 to TRBJ2-7; D might be TRBD1 (6 bases). With 6 bases removed from V and 2 bases from J, the gap between germline ends came to 20 bases. The CDR3 loop spans 16 amino acids. CDR1 is MNHNY, CDR2 SVGAGI, per germline (reference sequence). CDR3 sequence: CASRPRRGGPPYEQYF. The CDR3 nucleotides are TGTGCCAGCAGACCTAGGAGAGGGGGACCACCCTACGAGCAGTACTTC.

J is TRBJ2-5 and V is TRBV9; TRBD2 might be the D (7 bases). Germline loops: CDR1 SGDLS, CDR2 YYNGEE. Between the trimmed V and J ends, which lost 2 bases and 1 base, there was a span of 9 bases. The length of the CDR3 is 14 residues. The CDR3 sequence is CASSVAGAQETQYF. The DNA of the CDR3 is TGTGCCAGCAGCGTTGCGGGGGCCCAAGAGACCCAGTACTTC.

This clone came up once. The chain employs TRBV29-1 and TRBJ2-7; maybe TRBD2 (5 bases). The CDR3 spans 15 residues. In germline, CDR1 is SQVTM, CDR2 ANQGSEA. V was shortened by 0 bases and J by 1 base, with 13 bases between the two germline ends. Written as DNA, the CDR3 is TGCAGCGTTGAAGACCCCGGGAACGAGTCCTACGAGCAGTACTTC. It specifies CSVEDPGNESYEQYF.

This clone has a single count. The chain couples TRBV5-1 to TRBJ2-7; either TRBD1 or TRBD2 may supply D (5 bases each). Trimming removed 2 bases at V and 4 bases at J, with 13 bases between. Germline CDR1 is SGHRS and CDR2 is YFSETQ. The CDR3 extends over 14 amino acids. The DNA for the CDR3 is TGCGCCAGCAGCTTTAGTGGGGGATATTACGAGCAGTACTTC. It translates to CASSFSGGYYEQYF.

This chain links TRBV23-1 with TRBJ2-5; D gene uncertain. TRBV23-1 is placed among ORFs of uncertain function. The ends were cut back, 6 bases at V and 9 bases at J, with 11 bases in the middle. CDR3 length equals 11 residues. The CDR3 sequence: CASSRTKAQYF. In nucleotides, the CDR3 is TGCGCCAGCAGCCGCACAAAGGCCCAGTACTTC.

The chain recombines TRBV29-1 with TRBJ1-2, with D possibly TRBD1 on 6 matching bases. V was pared by 0 bases and J by 0 bases, with 20 bases between. In germline, CDR1 is SQVTM, CDR2 ANQGSEA. The CDR3 is made up of 18 amino acids. The chain's CDR3 is CSVEDFSGQETTNYGYTF. CDR3 coding DNA: TGCAGCGTTGAAGATTTCTCGGGACAAGAGACTACTAACTATGGCTACACCTTC.

The chain combines TRBV6-5 with TRBJ2-2; D is unclear. V lost 4 bases, J lost 5 bases, and 8 bases lay in between. This CDR3 comprises 13 residues. Germline values: CDR1 MNHEY, CDR2 SVGAGI. The CDR3 sequence is CASSFRSTGELFF. The CDR3 region has the DNA TGTGCCAGCAGTTTCCGCAGTACCGGGGAGCTGTTTTTT.

This clone was picked up one time. As DNA, the CDR3 is TGTGCCAGCAGCTTAGGAGGGGTTTATGAGCAGTTCTTC. Protein product: CASSLGGVYEQFF. The rearrangement uses TRBV7-9 and TRBJ2-1, with D tentatively TRBD1 or TRBD2 (5 bases each). Germline V CDR1 and CDR2: SEHNR, FQNEAQ (reference sequence). The CDR3 covers 13 residues. Trimming removed 1 base at V and 8 bases at J, with 9 bases between.

The gene calls are TRBV18 and TRBJ1-4; D remains unclear. CDR1 is KGHSH, CDR2 LQKENI, per germline. With 1 base removed from V and 4 bases from J, the gap between germline ends came to 16 bases. The CDR3 sequence is 17 residues long. CDR3: CASSPHASDIVNEKLFF. Here the CDR3 DNA reads TGTGCCAGCTCACCACACGCATCCGATATCGTTAATGAAAAACTGTTTTTT. Variable domain in full (rest from reference TRBV18 and TRBJ1-4): NAGVMQNPRHLVRRRGQEARLRCSPMKGHSHVYWYRQLPEEGLKFMVYLQKENIIDESGMPKERFSAEFPKEGPSILRIQQVVRGDSAAYFCASSPHASDIVNEKLFFGSGTQLSVL.